The clone carrying this T cell receptor beta chain was observed a few times. Its antigen is undetermined. Alongside a J-beta primer mix, a sample-barcoded 5' primer served in a second PCR lasting roughly 7 to 11 cycles. TCRdb ran MiXCR on the 5' RACE reads and lists one entry per CDR3 protein. Of fewer than 2 million distinct CDR3 sequences listed, about 39% are singletons. This sample was taken from a study of blood T cells in healthy people across ages. Points from the study as a whole: Considered underestimates were the diversity estimates obtained from one million T cells. TCR beta diversity correlated strongly with naive T cell percentage. Among T cells, TCR beta diversity per million cells dropped roughly linearly as age rose.

Donors gave 9 to 10 milliliters of peripheral blood apiece. The CDR3 consists of 13 residues. Per the germline V gene, CDR1 is SQVTM and CDR2 is ANQGSEA. The V and J ends lost 7 bases and 2 bases, in that order; junction bases with no gene match: 7. This sequence was found in a human donor in good health. The material sequenced was blood. The rearrangement joins TRBV29-1 to TRBJ1-1; 7 bases map to TRBD1. The CDR3 nucleotides read TGCAGCGGCCTGGGACAGCCAAACACTGAAGCTTTCTTT. It yields the protein CSGLGQPNTEAFF.